This TCR beta chain is from a study of blood T cell repertoires in COVID-19 (dated by TCRdb to about 2020). General notes on the study: Samples from collaborators originated in the United States, Italy and Spain and spanned both the acute and convalescent phases of COVID-19. A freely available public database, intended as a resource for researchers studying the immune response to SARS-CoV-2, is where the repertoires were released. Where HLA class I and class II types were available, the types were taken from metadata supplied by the sample provider, not from assay-based typing. The prospective study material was composed of cDNA or gDNA derived from T cells, B-cell-depleted T cells, or PBMCs. Samples were obtained from the ongoing ImmuneRACE study (first 160 participants) and from about 1,300 subjects provided by 6 global collaborators. The dataset comprised deeply sampled blood TCRbeta repertoires from subjects exposed to, actively infected with, or recovered from COVID-19. Nearly every sample came with metadata listing a de-identified subject ID, COVID-19 status, age in years and sex.

Enrolling through a virtual design, the prospective study's participants ranged in age from about 18 to 100 years and lived across roughly 23 United States geographic areas. In the prospective study, participants were assigned to cohorts based on the clinical history participants reported in a screening survey and a study questionnaire. For ImmuneRACE Cohort 3, a participant was defined as recovered based on two consecutive negative NP/OP PCR tests, clearance by a healthcare professional, or resolution of symptoms. Each participant in the prospective study had whole blood, serum and a nasopharyngeal or oropharyngeal swab collected by mobile phlebotomists. Over a 2-month period, participants in the prospective study had the option of providing additional blood draws and questionnaires. Blood samples from the prospective study were shipped frozen or at room temperature prior to DNA extraction. Overall study outcomes, separate from this receptor: How much clinical and demographic metadata was included differed by source and by participant, and the metadata was provided uncurated.

The immunoSEQ Assay, a bias-controlled multiplex PCR, was used to amplify TCRbeta CDR3 regions from genomic DNA. The authors processed their data as follows. The number of nucleated cells in each sample was estimated by amplification of reference gene primers within the assay. To quantify the absolute abundance of each unique TCRbeta CDR3 rearrangement, sequence reads were collapsed and filtered. For each sample, productive Simpson clonality was calculated by taking the square root of Simpson's diversity index across productive rearrangements. The table comes from immuneACCESS by way of TCRdb, which keeps in-frame sequences with V and J called. Part of the clones is missing from these tables; in studies checked, under half for an unresolved V gene and the rest for unknown reasons. That table gives V, J and clone size, and the DNA gave D and trimming. The sample data list 150,000 to 200,000 clones, and about 88% of these were observed just once. The top ten hold roughly 0.8% of the sample.

Only a few counts were recorded for this clone. The antigen it recognizes is unknown. Qualities for individual bases were not recorded, and no much larger clone is one base off. Based on the germline V gene, the CDR1 and CDR2 sequences are SGHTA and FQGNSA. Here V drops 4 bases and J drops 6 bases, and the junction holds 0 bases not matched to any gene. CDR3 length: 14 amino acids, cysteine to phenylalanine. The only DNA kept is the CDR3, 42 bases in frame from the first base. This receptor was identified in a woman aged 18-29 years who had recovered from COVID-19. The sequenced material came from PBMCs or T cells enriched from blood (not recorded which). The V gene is TRBV7-2 and the J gene is TRBJ2-1, and 13 junctional nucleotides match TRBD2. In nucleotide form, the sequence is TGTGCCAGCAGCTGGACTAGCGGGAGCAATGAGCAGTTCTTC. The translation is CASSWTSGSNEQFF.